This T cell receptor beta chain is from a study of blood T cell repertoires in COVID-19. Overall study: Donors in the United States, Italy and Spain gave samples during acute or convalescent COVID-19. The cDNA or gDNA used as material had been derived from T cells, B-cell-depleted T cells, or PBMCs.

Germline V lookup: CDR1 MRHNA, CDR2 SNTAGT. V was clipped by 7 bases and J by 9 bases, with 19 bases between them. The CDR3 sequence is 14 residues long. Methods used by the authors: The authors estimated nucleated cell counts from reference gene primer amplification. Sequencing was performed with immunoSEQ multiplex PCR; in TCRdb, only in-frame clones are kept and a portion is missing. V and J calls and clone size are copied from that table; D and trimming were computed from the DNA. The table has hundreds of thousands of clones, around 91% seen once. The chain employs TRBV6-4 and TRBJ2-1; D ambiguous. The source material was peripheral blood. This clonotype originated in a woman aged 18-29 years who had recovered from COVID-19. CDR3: CASKFTQAQSEQFF. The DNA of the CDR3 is TGTGCCAGCAAGTTCACCCAAGCACAGAGTGAGCAGTTCTTC.